The following is a T cell receptor (beta chain) sequence with its context. The germline CDR1 and CDR2 sequences are PRHDT and FYEKMQ (reference sequence). Trimming at V came to 6 bases and at J to 2 bases, leaving 13 bases not matched to a gene. The CDR3 consists of 17 residues. This sample stems from a study of cytomegalovirus exposure and HLA in healthy donors. A multiplex PCR was run with 60 Vbeta primers and 13 Jbeta primers. The assay was immunoSEQ multiplex PCR, and TCRdb's table has in-frame clones only and misses some. Found here are some 200,000 clones, 9.5% of them singletons; the top ten hold 1% to 1.5%.

The gene calls are TRBV13 and TRBJ1-1; TRBD1 aligns across 9 bases. The receptor comes from a young woman in good health and CMV-seropositive. Source material: PBMCs. The CDR3 DNA sequence: TGTGCCAGCAGTAACACCCCGGGACAGGGTGATAACACTGAAGCTTTCTTT. Translating it yields CASSNTPGQGDNTEAFF.